The 20 T cell receptor beta chains presented below share a single source sample, sequenced in a study of T cell responses to AZD1222 COVID-19 vaccine (dated by TCRdb to the early 2020s). Library construction relied on the immunoSEQ multiplex PCR assay. The clones in this table, taken by TCRdb from immuneACCESS, are in-frame only. Not every clone is retained; where verified, under half of the shortfall comes from an unresolved V gene, and the cause of the rest is unknown. The sample table lists tens of thousands of clones, approximately 90% of them with a count of one. The biggest ten clones account for 4.5% of the sample. The sample's time point, from its label and the paper: baseline before first vaccination. The sample's treatment or condition label, decoded: meningococcal conjugate vaccine given as trial control. This specimen was peripheral blood, taken on day 0 of MenACWY control vaccination. These receptors were obtained from an adult in good health.

The chain combines TRBV7-2 with TRBJ1-4, with 11 bases aligning to TRBD1. This CDR3 contains 16 residues. Germline V gene data show CDR1 as SGHTA and CDR2 as FQGNSA. V lost 1 base and J lost 7; bases outside the gene matches: 5. The CDR3 nucleotides read TGTGCCAGCAGCTTAGGGACAGGGGGCGTACGTGAAAAACTGTTTTTT. Its translation is CASSLGTGGVREKLFF.

The chain is built from TRBV6-1 and TRBJ1-3; the D is unclear. The CDR3 spans 11 residues. V lost 1 base and J 9 bases, leaving 4 bases between the germline ends. Germline CDR1 reads MNHNS; CDR2 reads SASEGT. The CDR3 DNA is TGTGCCAGCAGTGAAGGCGGCACCATATATTTT. It specifies CASSEGGTIYF.

The gene calls are TRBV28 and TRBJ2-7, with D perhaps TRBD1 (5 bases). V lost 6 bases to trimming and J lost 3 bases, with 9 bases between them. The CDR3 consists of 12 residues. Per germline, CDR1 MDHEN and CDR2 SYDVKM. The CDR3 DNA reads as TGTGCCAGCAGAAAGACAGTCTACGAGCAGTACTTC. Its protein product is CASRKTVYEQYF. Supplemented by reference TRBV28 and TRBJ2-7, the full variable domain reads DVKVTQSSRYLVKRTGEKVFLECVQDMDHENMFWYRQDPGLGLRLIYFSYDVKMKEKGDIPEGYSVSREKKERFSLILESASTNQTSMYLCASRKTVYEQYFGPGTRLTVT.

V gene TRBV5-1 combines with J gene TRBJ2-5; 10 bases are a match to TRBD2. The ends lost 3 bases at V and 2 bases at J; junction bases unmatched: 4. Per germline, CDR1 SGHRS and CDR2 YFSETQ. The CDR3 sequence is 15 residues long. The CDR3 is CASSYWTSGQETQYF. DNA for the CDR3: TGCGCCAGCAGCTACTGGACTAGCGGACAAGAGACCCAGTACTTC.

This clone has a single count. This chain uses TRBV27 with TRBJ2-3; TRBD2 agrees at 10 bases. The junction had 8 bases not matched to a gene; V was cut back by 5 bases and J by 3 bases. CDR1 and CDR2 (germline): MNHEY, SMNVEV (reference sequence). The CDR3 loop spans 16 amino acids. CDR3 nucleotides: TGTGCCAGCAGTCGAGCGGGAGGGCCCAGGACAGATACGCAGTATTTT. As protein: CASSRAGGPRTDTQYF.

The chain uses TRBV6-5 and TRBJ2-1; TRBD2 matches 9 bases. CDR3 length: 12 residues. In germline, CDR1 is MNHEY, CDR2 SVGAGI. J was trimmed by 6 bases and V by 7 bases; bases with no gene match: 1. The CDR3 sequence is CASTLAGNEQFF. As DNA, the CDR3 is TGTGCCAGCACACTAGCGGGCAATGAGCAGTTCTTC.

About this clone itself: The sample carries other DNA sequences with the same CDR3. The chain recombines TRBV29-1 with TRBJ2-1; D gene unclear. Germline V CDR1 and CDR2: SQVTM, ANQGSEA. The length of the CDR3 is 10 residues. V was trimmed by 7 bases and J by 7 bases, leaving 8 bases between them. The DNA for the CDR3 is TGCAGCGCTTTTGAGAATGAGCAGTTCTTC. Amino acid sequence: CSAFENEQFF.

There are a few counts of this clone. The rearrangement joins TRBV9 to TRBJ1-1; D gene uncertain. The CDR3 runs to 13 residues. Germline CDR1 reads SGDLS; CDR2 reads YYNGEE. V dropped 4 bases and J dropped 1 base, with 8 bases sitting between them. Here the CDR3 reads CASSPTANTEAFF. DNA of the CDR3: TGTGCCAGCAGCCCGACGGCGAACACTGAAGCTTTCTTT.

The J gene is TRBJ1-1, the V gene TRBV27; 7 bases align to TRBD1. This CDR3 spans 18 amino acids. CDR1 and CDR2 from the germline V gene are MNHEY and SMNVEV (reference sequence). The V and J ends lost 5 bases and 0 bases, in that order; junction bases with no gene match: 15. CDR3 in DNA: TGTGCCAGCAGTATAGCCGGGACAGTAGGGAGCATGAACACTGAAGCTTTCTTT. As protein: CASSIAGTVGSMNTEAFF.

This clone was detected a few times. This chain links TRBV4-1 with TRBJ2-1; TRBD2 matches at 10 bases. Germline CDR1 is MGHRA and CDR2 is YSYEKL. V dropped 4 bases and J dropped 5; count of bases not matched to a gene: 8. This CDR3 region has 16 residues. CDR3 coding DNA: TGCGCCAGCAGCCGGCATACTAGCGGGGCCCACAATGAGCAGTTCTTC. Translated, it gives CASSRHTSGAHNEQFF.

V usage is TRBV24-1 and J usage is TRBJ2-3, with D uncertain. The CDR3 sequence is 14 residues long. Germline CDR1 KGHDR, CDR2 SFDVKD. V dropped 2 bases and J dropped 10 bases, with 15 bases sitting between them. The DNA of the CDR3 is TGTGCCACCAGTGATTCTCCGACTGTGGCATCGCAGTATTTT. This sequence encodes CATSDSPTVASQYF.

The chain combines TRBV28 with TRBJ1-2, with 7 bases fitting TRBD1. This CDR3 is 13 amino acids long. Germline V gives CDR1 MDHEN, CDR2 SYDVKM. J lost 8 bases, V lost 7 bases, and 10 bases had no gene match. The CDR3 sequence: CASIQGQGVGYTF. The CDR3 nucleotides read TGTGCCAGCATTCAAGGGCAGGGGGTGGGCTACACCTTC.

The chain is built from TRBV12-3 or TRBV12-4 and TRBJ2-1; 8 bases are a match to TRBD2. The CDR3 is 13 residues long. The V gene end was trimmed by 3 bases and the J gene end by 9 bases; junction bases not matched to a gene: 4. As DNA, the CDR3 is TGTGCCAGCAGTTTCCTCGCGGGGGGTGAGCAGTTCTTC. Translating gives CASSFLAGGEQFF.

The V gene is TRBV7-8, the J gene TRBJ2-3, with D uncertain. CDR1 SGHVS and CDR2 FQNEAQ come from the germline V gene. V gave up 5 bases and J gave up 2 bases, with 11 bases separating them. CDR3 length: 14 amino acids. The CDR3 DNA reads TGTGCCAGCAGCCAACGTCCCTACACAGATACGCAGTATTTT. Encoded protein: CASSQRPYTDTQYF. The whole variable domain, filled in from reference TRBV7-8 and TRBJ2-3, reads GAGVSQSPRYKVAKRGQDVALRCDPISGHVSLFWYQQALGQGPEFLTYFQNEAQLDKSGLPSDRFFAERPEGSVSTLKIQRTQQEDSAVYLCASSQRPYTDTQYFGPGTRLTVL.

This sequence joins TRBV24-1 and TRBJ1-1; D is perhaps TRBD1 (5 bases). From germline, CDR1 is KGHDR and CDR2 SFDVKD. Trimming pared 7 bases from V and 6 bases from J, leaving 14 bases between. There are 13 residues in the CDR3. CDR3: CATRSPDSPEAFF. CDR3 DNA: TGTGCCACCAGGAGCCCCGACAGTCCTGAAGCTTTCTTT.

The count of this clone is one. The gene calls are TRBV2 and TRBJ1-6; D uncertain. The CDR3 has 14 amino acids. The germline CDR1 and CDR2 sequences are SNHLY and FYNNEI. The V end lost 3 bases, the J end lost 7 bases, and 10 bases lay between the germline ends. CDR3 in DNA: TGTGCCAGCAGTGATGGTTCGGGAAATTCACCCCTCCACTTT. Translating it yields CASSDGSGNSPLHF.

As to this clone: The junction differs from germline at one of its ends, possibly a read error. The gene calls are TRBV29-1 and TRBJ2-7; 9 nucleotides line up with TRBD1. Germline values: CDR1 SQVTM, CDR2 ANQGSEA. The CDR3 runs 13 residues. The CDR3 spells CSVGTGLAYEQYF. The CDR3, as DNA: TGCAGCGTGGGGACAGGGTTAGCCTACGAACAGTACTTC.

The V and J genes are TRBV5-1 and TRBJ2-7, with 9 bases fitting TRBD2. The CDR3 sequence is 16 residues long. Trimming cost V 4 bases and J 2 bases; bases outside gene matches: 10. From germline, CDR1 is SGHRS and CDR2 YFSETQ. The DNA for the CDR3 is TGCGCCAGCAGCGAAACGACTAGCGGCTTCACCTACGAGCAGTACTTC. Its protein product is CASSETTSGFTYEQYF.

V gene TRBV6-2 or TRBV6-3 combines with J gene TRBJ1-1, with no clear D. The CDR3 has 14 residues. Germline CDR1 MNHEY, CDR2 SVGEGT. The germline V and J ends were trimmed by 5 bases and 8 bases, with 18 bases remaining between them. The CDR3 loop reads CASSTDEGIWEAFF. CDR3 nucleotide sequence: TGTGCCAGCAGTACAGACGAGGGTATCTGGGAAGCTTTCTTT.

This clone was counted only a few times. This chain connects TRBV5-1 to TRBJ2-3; D is unclear. This CDR3 region has 14 residues. V gave up 4 bases and J gave up 0 bases, with 9 bases separating them. CDR1 is SGHRS, CDR2 YFSETQ, per germline. The CDR3 DNA is TGCGCCAGCAGCGGTCCGCTAAGCACAGATACGCAGTATTTT. Protein product: CASSGPLSTDTQYF.